The clone carrying this TCR beta chain was detected a few times. The antigen remains undetermined. These data come from a study of T-cell memory formation after mild COVID-19. Whole-study results and caveats: Pre-infection memory showed some responding clones, and this suggested that cross-reactive memory joined.

Each CDR3 protein gets one entry after TCRdb re-called the 5' RACE reads with MiXCR. Of more than 250,000 distinct CDR3 sequences in the sample, under 20% were seen once. The source is a man between 18 and 35 years old who had mild COVID-19 (a few samples of this study predate the infection). Cell type and time point are not known. The sample consisted of PBMCs or a T cell subset sorted from them (not recorded which).

The CDR3: CASRTSGGPGETQYF. The CDR3, as DNA: TGTGCCAGCAGAACTAGCGGGGGGCCGGGCGAGACCCAGTACTTC. The chain is built from TRBV27 and TRBJ2-5; 12 bases fit TRBD2. The ends lost 6 bases at V and 5 bases at J; junction bases unmatched: 7. CDR3 length: 15 amino acids. CDR1 is MNHEY and CDR2 is SMNVEV in the germline V gene (reference sequence).